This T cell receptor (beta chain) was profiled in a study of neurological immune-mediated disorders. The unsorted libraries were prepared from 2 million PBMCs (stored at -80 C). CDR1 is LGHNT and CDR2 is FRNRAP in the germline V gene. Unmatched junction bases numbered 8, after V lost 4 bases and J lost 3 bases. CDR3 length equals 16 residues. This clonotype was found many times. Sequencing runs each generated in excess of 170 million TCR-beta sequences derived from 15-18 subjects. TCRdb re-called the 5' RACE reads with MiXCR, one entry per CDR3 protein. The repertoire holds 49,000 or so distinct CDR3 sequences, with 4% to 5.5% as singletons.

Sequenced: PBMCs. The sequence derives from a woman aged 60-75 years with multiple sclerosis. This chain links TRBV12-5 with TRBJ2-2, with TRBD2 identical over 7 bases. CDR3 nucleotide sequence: TGTGCTAGTGGTTGGGACTACAATCGGGACACCGGGGAGCTGTTTTTT. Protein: CASGWDYNRDTGELFF.